This paragraph reports one T cell receptor beta chain. TCRdb's copy holds only in-frame clones and misses some; the assay was immunoSEQ multiplex PCR. Of about 140,000 clones in the sample, about nine tenths were seen once. The germline gives CDR1 SEHNR, CDR2 FQNEAQ (reference sequence). V lost 5 bases and J lost 7; bases outside the gene matches: 15. The CDR3 sequence is 16 residues long. This sample is drawn from a study of control samples from healthy donors and cancer patients. This clonotype was sampled from a young woman in good health. Sequenced input: blood. The chain links TRBV7-9 to TRBJ1-2, with TRBD1 matching over 8 bases. CDR3 region: CASSPTAGGVSPGYTF. CDR3 nucleotides: TGTGCCAGCAGCCCAACGGCAGGGGGCGTTTCTCCTGGCTACACCTTC.